This TCR beta chain was retrieved from a study of neoadjuvant nivolumab and ipilimumab in lung cancer. Overall study: The combination arm added day-1 ipilimumab 1 mg/kg to nivolumab 3 mg/kg on days 1, 15, 29.

Study results and caveats: Pathologic regression was not significantly tied to TCR clonality. Higher pretherapy blood TCR richness went with higher resected-tumor richness.

The assay was immunoSEQ multiplex PCR, and TCRdb's table has in-frame clones only and misses some. The table lists under 4,500 clones, about 79% of them singletons. The CDR3 spans 14 residues. With V trimmed by 4 bases and J by 2 bases, 1 base remained unmatched. Germline V gene data show CDR1 as SNHLY and CDR2 as FYNNEI. Note on this clone: Its target is not known.

This clonotype originated in an adult with non-small cell lung cancer. Material: peripheral blood, obtained after neoadjuvant nivolumab, alone or with ipilimumab, at or shortly before surgery. This sequence joins TRBV2 and TRBJ2-1, with 8 nucleotides matching TRBD2. The CDR3 DNA reads TGTGCCAGCAGTGGCGGGGGGCCCTACAATGAGCAGTTCTTC. The encoded protein is CASSGGGPYNEQFF.